Here is one TCR beta chain with its context. These data originate in a study of beta chain features in type 1 diabetes. cDNA synthesis used the whole RNA isolate, giving expressed TCRB sequences. Using immunoSEQ multiplex PCR, the repertoire was profiled, and TCRdb retains in-frame clones only, with some absent. Here the sample spans over 40,000 clones, roughly 49% being singletons. The V and J ends lost 3 bases and 5 bases, in that order; junction bases with no gene match: 6. Per the germline V gene, CDR1 is SGHNT and CDR2 is YYREEE (reference sequence). The CDR3 runs to 14 residues. The clonotype was recovered from a woman under 30 in good health. V and J are TRBV5-4 and TRBJ1-2; TRBD1 agrees at 8 bases. Sequencing was done on a sample of Tregs from blood. CDR3 region: CASSSDRERYGYTF. CDR3 nucleotide sequence: TGTGCCAGCAGCTCGGACAGGGAGCGATATGGCTACACCTTC.